These 29 T cell receptor beta chains originate from one sample sequenced in a study of blood T cell repertoires in COVID-19 (dated by TCRdb to the early 2020s). The library was built by means of the immunoSEQ multiplex PCR assay. In its TCRdb copy, this immuneACCESS table keeps in-frame sequences only and misses some clones. Where compared with another copy, unresolved V genes explain less than half of these, and the others have no known cause. In all, the sample holds under 120,000 clones, and approximately 81% of those were seen once. The ten largest clonotypes hold over 2% of the sample. The sample comprised peripheral blood. These receptors all come from a human donor in a cohort sampled during active COVID-19.

The chain employs TRBV6-5 and TRBJ2-5; perhaps TRBD2 as D (5 bases). Trimming stripped 2 bases from V and 2 bases from J, with 12 bases between. The germline V gene encodes CDR1 MNHEY and CDR2 SVGAGI. This CDR3 contains 15 residues. The CDR3 sequence is CASSYGADRQETQYF. The CDR3 region has the DNA TGTGCCAGCAGTTACGGAGCGGACCGACAAGAGACCCAGTACTTC.

This rearrangement joins TRBV10-3 to TRBJ1-1, with TRBD1 matching over 7 bases. Germline V gene sequence: CDR1 ENHRY, CDR2 SYGVKD. V gave up 1 base and J gave up 3 bases; unmatched junction bases: 5. The CDR3 spans 15 residues. CDR3 DNA: TGTGCCATCAGTGAGTTAGGGGGCGTAGACACTGAAGCTTTCTTT. Residues: CAISELGGVDTEAFF.

The chain recombines TRBV4-1 with TRBJ1-3; D ambiguous. Trimming removed 0 bases from V and 2 bases from J, with 20 bases in between. There are 19 residues in the CDR3. From germline, CDR1 is MGHRA and CDR2 YSYEKL. This chain's CDR3 is CASSQEVGWEFEAGNTIYF. CDR3 sequence (DNA): TGCGCCAGCAGCCAAGAGGTCGGATGGGAGTTTGAGGCTGGAAACACCATATATTTT.

This clone was seen only once. DNA of the CDR3: TGTGCCAGCAGTCCGCGGCCTACCGGGACTTCCTCCTACGAGCAGTACTTC. Translating it yields CASSPRPTGTSSYEQYF. The chain combines TRBV6-6 with TRBJ2-7, with D possibly matching TRBD2 (6 bases). Trimming left V 5 bases short and J 0 bases short, with 20 bases between. Per the germline V gene, CDR1 is MNHNY and CDR2 is SVGAGI (reference sequence). The CDR3 length is 17 residues.

The gene calls are TRBV28 and TRBJ1-5; D not certain. The CDR3 runs 14 residues. Trimming left V 3 bases short and J 3 bases short, with 9 bases between. Germline V gene lookup returns CDR1 MDHEN and CDR2 SYDVKM. The CDR3 DNA follows: TGTGCCAGCAGTTTGTTCCTCTACAATCAGCCCCAGCATTTT. It codes for CASSLFLYNQPQHF. The full variable domain, completed using reference TRBV28 and TRBJ1-5, is DVKVTQSSRYLVKRTGEKVFLECVQDMDHENMFWYRQDPGLGLRLIYFSYDVKMKEKGDIPEGYSVSREKKERFSLILESASTNQTSMYLCASSLFLYNQPQHFGDGTRLSIL.

V usage is TRBV19 and J usage is TRBJ2-5; 12 nucleotides line up with TRBD1. The V segment lost 7 bases and the J segment 4 bases; nucleotides outside the gene matches: 10. The CDR3 sequence is 16 residues long. The germline V gene encodes CDR1 LNHDA and CDR2 SQIVND (reference sequence). The CDR3 nucleotides are TGTGCCAGTACCCTAACGGGACAGGGGGCTTCAGAGACCCAGTACTTC. Its protein is CASTLTGQGASETQYF.

The V call is TRBV4-2, the J call TRBJ1-4; tentatively, D is TRBD1 (5 bases). The germline V and J ends were trimmed by 0 bases and 7 bases, with 15 bases remaining between them. Germline CDR1 is LGHNA and CDR2 is YNFKEQ. The CDR3 has 16 residues. CDR3 sequence: CASSQEARTLGEKLFF. The CDR3, as DNA: TGTGCCAGCAGCCAAGAAGCCCGGACATTGGGTGAAAAACTGTTTTTT.

The table lists this clone with a count of one. The rearrangement uses TRBV28 and TRBJ1-6; 7 bases are a match to TRBD1. The CDR3 runs to 18 residues. V was clipped by 6 bases and J by 0 bases; unmatched bases: 11. Germline V gene data show CDR1 as MDHEN and CDR2 as SYDVKM. CDR3 protein: CASSASGQSSSYNSPLHF. The CDR3 DNA reads TGTGCCAGCAGCGCCTCGGGACAGTCGAGCTCCTATAATTCACCCCTCCACTTT. The complete variable domain, with remaining parts taken from reference TRBV28 and TRBJ1-6, reads DVKVTQSSRYLVKRTGEKVFLECVQDMDHENMFWYRQDPGLGLRLIYFSYDVKMKEKGDIPEGYSVSREKKERFSLILESASTNQTSMYLCASSASGQSSSYNSPLHFGNGTRLTVT.

In its sample, this clone was seen once. The rearrangement links TRBV10-2 to TRBJ1-5; TRBD1 might be the D (5 bases). V lost 5 bases, J lost 6 bases, and 11 bases lay in between. Looked up from germline, CDR1 is WSHSY and CDR2 is SAAADI. This CDR3 region has 13 residues. This CDR3 reads CASSFTGSQPQHF. CDR3 nucleotide sequence: TGCGCCAGCAGTTTCACAGGTAGTCAGCCCCAGCATTTT.

V gene TRBV5-1 combines with J gene TRBJ2-2; possible D gene TRBD1, 5 bases. The CDR3 extends over 14 amino acids. Trimming removed 4 bases from V and 1 base from J, with 8 bases in between. CDR1 is SGHRS and CDR2 is YFSETQ in the germline V gene. The CDR3, as DNA: TGCGCCAGCAGCGGTACAGGGAACACCGGGGAGCTGTTTTTT. Translation: CASSGTGNTGELFF.

The V and J genes are TRBV5-1 and TRBJ2-5; 11 bases match TRBD2. J lost 4 bases, V lost 0 bases, and 11 bases had no gene match. CDR1 is SGHRS and CDR2 is YFSETQ in the germline V gene. The CDR3 loop spans 18 amino acids. The CDR3 reads CASSLAGYIAGGRETQYF. The CDR3 DNA is TGCGCCAGCAGCTTGGCGGGCTATATAGCGGGGGGGCGAGAGACCCAGTACTTC.

In this sample, this clone turned up a few times. This chain uses TRBV6-2 or TRBV6-3 with TRBJ2-7, with D maybe TRBD2 (6 bases). Per the germline V gene, CDR1 is MNHEY and CDR2 is SVGEGT. This CDR3 contains 16 residues. V was pared by 1 base and J by 2 bases, with 15 bases between. CDR3 protein: CASSYWRGNIAYEQYF. The DNA for the CDR3 is TGTGCCAGCAGTTACTGGCGGGGAAACATCGCCTACGAGCAGTACTTC.

The chain recombines TRBV15 with TRBJ2-2; 8 bases map to TRBD2. The CDR3 has 18 residues. With 0 bases clipped from V and 2 bases from J, the junction kept 8 bases outside the gene matches. CDR1 and CDR2 (germline): LNHNV, YYDKDF (reference sequence). The CDR3 nucleotides are TGTGCCACCAGCAGAGATCTTATACGGGAGGGCAACACCGGGGAGCTGTTTTTT. Amino acids: CATSRDLIREGNTGELFF.

The chain joins TRBV7-3 to TRBJ2-2; TRBD2 matches at 11 bases. Germline trimming cut 4 bases from V and 5 bases from J; bases unmatched to any gene: 15. Germline CDR1 and CDR2: SGHTA and FQGTGA. This CDR3 is 19 amino acids long. CDR3 amino acids: CASSSSPLAGGLKTGELFF. CDR3 nucleotide sequence: TGTGCCAGCAGCTCAAGCCCTCTAGCGGGGGGTTTGAAGACCGGGGAGCTGTTTTTT.

This chain connects TRBV19 to TRBJ1-1, with D hard to call. The CDR3 loop spans 13 amino acids. Germline V gene data show CDR1 as LNHDA and CDR2 as SQIVND (reference sequence). CDR3 residues: CAVGLTRDTEAFF. CDR3 DNA: TGTGCAGTCGGACTCACAAGGGACACTGAAGCTTTCTTT.

V usage is TRBV28 and J usage is TRBJ1-1, with D tentatively TRBD1 (6 bases). CDR1 and CDR2 (germline): MDHEN, SYDVKM. Trimming removed 6 bases at V and 11 bases at J, with 22 bases between. The CDR3 length is 14 residues. CDR3 in amino acids: CASRRGGGKGEAFF. CDR3 DNA sequence: TGTGCCAGCAGGAGGGGAGGGGGAAAGGGCGAGGCTTTCTTT.

The chain has TRBV28 and TRBJ2-3, with TRBD2 identical over 10 bases. V lost 5 bases to trimming and J lost 2 bases; unmatched junction nucleotides: 7. The CDR3 length is 16 residues. The V gene's germline CDR1 is MDHEN and CDR2 SYDVKM. The CDR3 DNA follows: TGTGCCAGCAGTCTAGCGGGAGAAGGGTACACAGATACGCAGTATTTT. Translation gives CASSLAGEGYTDTQYF.

The rearrangement links TRBV7-2 to TRBJ1-2; D is unclear. The CDR3 is 12 amino acids. The germline gives CDR1 SGHTA, CDR2 FQGNSA. Trimming removed 11 bases at V and 5 bases at J, with 15 bases between. This CDR3 is CAASSRSYGYTF. CDR3 coding DNA: TGTGCCGCATCCTCGCGGAGTTATGGCTACACCTTC.

This clone was detected once. The chain combines TRBV4-1 with TRBJ1-6, with D unclear. Germline assignment: CDR1 MGHRA and CDR2 YSYEKL. CDR3 length equals 16 residues. Trimming shortened V by 4 bases and J by 7 bases, and 17 bases separated the two germline ends. CDR3 in amino acids: CASSRGRASKNSPLHF. Written as DNA, the CDR3 is TGCGCCAGCAGCCGCGGGCGGGCATCGAAAAATTCACCCCTCCACTTT.

The chain couples TRBV7-2 to TRBJ1-4; D not certain. The CDR3 covers 15 residues. The V gene's germline CDR1 is SGHTA and CDR2 FQGNSA. V lost 6 bases, J lost 4 bases, and 15 bases lay in between. As DNA, the CDR3 is TGTGCCAGCAGTCCCTCCGGGGTTATTAATGAAAAACTGTTTTTT. Translated: CASSPSGVINEKLFF.

The V and J genes are TRBV6-2 or TRBV6-3 and TRBJ2-3, with 10 bases identical to TRBD1. J was trimmed by 1 base and V by 2 bases; bases with no gene match: 6. The CDR3 is 17 amino acids. Germline CDR1 MNHEY, CDR2 SVGEGT. This CDR3 reads CASSYTQGQGGTDTQYF. The CDR3 DNA sequence: TGTGCCAGCAGTTACACCCAAGGACAGGGGGGCACAGATACGCAGTATTTT.

This clone was detected only once. This chain links TRBV18 with TRBJ1-1, with 10 bases identical to TRBD1. From germline, CDR1 is KGHSH and CDR2 LQKENI. The junction had 7 bases not matched to a gene; V was cut back by 5 bases and J by 4 bases. CDR3 size: 15 residues. The CDR3 nucleotides read TGTGCCAGCTCATACCGGACAGGGGGGGCCACTGAAGCTTTCTTT. Translating gives CASSYRTGGATEAFF.

V gene TRBV6-5 combines with J gene TRBJ2-1, with TRBD2 matching 9 bases. The V segment lost 0 bases and the J segment 14 bases; nucleotides outside the gene matches: 5. This CDR3 contains 13 residues. Germline-derived CDR1 and CDR2 are MNHEY and SVGAGI. CDR3 in amino acids: CASSYSILAGEFF. For the CDR3, the DNA is TGTGCCAGCAGTTACTCGATTTTAGCGGGAGAGTTCTTC.

The CDR3 loop is CASSWGHGLEGYTF. The CDR3 DNA follows: TGTGCCAGCAGTTGGGGACACGGATTAGAAGGCTACACCTTC. V and J are TRBV6-2 or TRBV6-3 and TRBJ1-2, with TRBD1 as a possible D gene (6 bases). The CDR3 has 14 residues. Germline CDR1 and CDR2: MNHEY and SVGEGT. The ends were cut back, 4 bases at V and 8 bases at J, with 17 bases in the middle.

This chain connects TRBV10-3 to TRBJ2-1; 13 nucleotides agree with TRBD2. This CDR3 region has 17 residues. Germline V gene data show CDR1 as ENHRY and CDR2 as SYGVKD. V gave up 7 bases and J gave up 0 bases; unmatched junction bases: 6. Written as DNA, the CDR3 is TGTGCCATCACCGGGACTAGCGGGGCGAGCTCCTACAATGAGCAGTTCTTC. This codes for CAITGTSGASSYNEQFF.

The rearrangement links TRBV27 to TRBJ2-2; D gene ambiguous. The CDR3 is 16 amino acids. V was clipped by 2 bases and J by 1 base, with 11 bases between them. Germline CDR1 and CDR2: MNHEY and SMNVEV (reference sequence). CDR3 coding DNA: TGTGCCAGCAGTTTAAACCCCACAGTGAACACCGGGGAGCTGTTTTTT. Translating gives CASSLNPTVNTGELFF.

The V gene is TRBV11-1, the J gene TRBJ2-2; weak D call: TRBD2 (5 bases). V was cut by 7 bases and J by 5 bases, with 20 bases left in between. Germline CDR1 and CDR2: SGHAT and FQDESV (reference sequence). The CDR3 has 16 amino acids. The CDR3 bases are TGTGCCAGCAAAACTGGGGAGATGTGGGAGACCGGGGAGCTGTTTTTT. It yields the protein CASKTGEMWETGELFF.

V and J are TRBV7-3 and TRBJ2-5; 8 nucleotides match TRBD1. The CDR3 extends over 14 amino acids. Unmatched junction bases numbered 5, after V lost 5 bases and J lost 3 bases. The germline CDR1 and CDR2 sequences are SGHTA and FQGTGA. In nucleotides, the CDR3 is TGTGCCAGCAGCCAGGACAGGGTTAAAGAGACCCAGTACTTC. Translated: CASSQDRVKETQYF.

The V and J genes are TRBV3-1 (or the pseudogene TRBV3-2) and TRBJ2-7, with 10 bases lining up with TRBD2. V was pared by 10 bases and J by 2 bases, with 5 bases of the junction left unmatched. The germline V gene has CDR1 LGHDT and CDR2 YNNKEL (reference sequence). The CDR3 runs to 13 residues. Here the CDR3 reads CATGTSETYEQYF. DNA of the CDR3: TGTGCCACCGGGACTAGCGAAACCTACGAGCAGTACTTC.